This entry lists 25 T cell receptor beta chains sequenced from one sample in a study of tumor-infiltrating lymphocytes in primary liver carcinoma. The researchers produced TCR beta cDNA from approximately 0.45 ug total RNA with a constant-region primer. It was through three nested multiplex PCR rounds of slightly modified ARM-PCR that TCR beta libraries arose. With TRBV1-TRBV30 forward primers and a C-beta reverse primer, the first two PCR rounds were run for roughly 10 cycles each. A single record per CDR3 protein comes from TCRdb applying MiXCR to the multiplex PCR reads. The table has 180,000 or so distinct CDR3 sequences, about 55% seen once. Out of unsorted whole blood came the blood RNA, and germline DNA was extracted as well. The sample consisted of peripheral blood. These receptors were collected from a man between 40 and 49 years old with primary liver carcinoma and hepatitis B virus infection.

In regard to this clonotype: A much larger clone is a single base away; this may be a read error. CDR3 in DNA: TGTGCCAGCGGCTCCGCTGGGGGCAGCACCTACGAGCAGTACTTC. Amino acids: CASGSAGGSTYEQYF. The rearrangement links TRBV11-2 to TRBJ2-7; possibly TRBD1 for D (6 bases). Germline-derived CDR1 and CDR2 are SGHAT and FQNNGV. The CDR3 runs 15 residues. Trimming took 8 bases from V and 2 from J, leaving 19 bases between them.

This clonotype came up many times. This chain connects TRBV12-3 or TRBV12-4 to TRBJ2-1; 7 nucleotides line up with TRBD1. Unmatched junction bases numbered 6, after V lost 4 bases and J lost 3 bases. This CDR3 comprises 15 residues. CDR3: CASSYGRGNYNEQFF. CDR3 bases: TGTGCCAGCAGTTATGGCAGGGGGAACTACAATGAGCAGTTCTTC.

J is TRBJ2-7 and V is TRBV4-1, with D possibly matching TRBD2 (6 bases). The CDR3 length is 16 residues. Germline V gene lookup returns CDR1 MGHRA and CDR2 YSYEKL. V was trimmed by 0 bases and J by 9 bases, leaving 21 bases between them. CDR3 sequence (DNA): TGCGCCAGCAGCCAAGATATAAGGGTCGATGTGGGGGGGCAGTACTTC. Translated: CASSQDIRVDVGGQYF.

J is TRBJ2-7 and V is TRBV14; D unclear. Trimming cost V 6 bases and J 5 bases, with 17 bases left between them. The germline V gene encodes CDR1 SGHDN and CDR2 FVKESK. The CDR3 covers 14 residues. The CDR3 bases are TGTGCCAGCAGTACCAGTGGGCTCGGAAACGAGCAGTACTTC. Its protein product is CASSTSGLGNEQYF. The entire variable domain, with the rest obtained from reference TRBV14 and TRBJ2-7, is as follows: EAGVTQFPSHSVIEKGQTVTLRCDPISGHDNLYWYRRVMGKEIKFLLHFVKESKQDESGMPNNRFLAERTGGTYSTLKVQPAELEDSGVYFCASSTSGLGNEQYFGPGTRLTVT.

With regard to this clonotype: Just one base apart from a much larger clone, this may be a read error. The chain recombines TRBV11-1 with TRBJ1-6, with a possible D match to TRBD1 (6 bases). The V end was cut by 2 bases, the J end by 14 bases, with 22 bases between. CDR1 is SGHAT, CDR2 FQDESV, per germline (reference sequence). CDR3 length equals 16 residues. The CDR3 here is CASSLTLEQGLGSLHF. CDR3 sequence (DNA): TGTGCCAGCAGCTTAACCTTGGAACAGGGCCTGGGGTCCCTCCACTTT.

Only a few counts were recorded for this clonotype. At one end the junction does not follow the germline gene, possibly because of a read error. The rearrangement uses TRBV6-6 and TRBJ1-1; D is unclear. The CDR3 runs to 11 residues. CDR1 is MNHNY and CDR2 is SVGAGI in the germline V gene (reference sequence). The CDR3 coding sequence is TGCCTAACGATGGGGAACACTGAAGCTTTCTTT. It specifies CLTMGNTEAFF.

This chain joins TRBV6-6 and TRBJ2-1; 7 bases match TRBD1. This CDR3 has 14 residues. J gave up 8 bases and V 8 bases, and 12 bases lay outside the gene matches. From germline, CDR1 is MNHNY and CDR2 SVGAGI (reference sequence). CDR3 nucleotide sequence: TGTGCCAGCGCCCAGGGGGTGACCTATGATGAGCAGTTCTTC. It codes for CASAQGVTYDEQFF.

At least ten counts were recorded for this clonotype. The rearrangement uses TRBV11-2 and TRBJ2-7, with D unresolved. V lost 6 bases and J 0 bases, leaving 9 bases between the germline ends. Germline V gene sequence: CDR1 SGHAT, CDR2 FQNNGV. CDR3 size: 13 residues. The CDR3 DNA is TGTGCCAGCAGTCGACCTGTCTCCTACGAGCAGTACTTC. This translates into CASSRPVSYEQYF.

As for this clonotype: A read error may explain this, as a much larger clone is one base away. This rearrangement joins TRBV29-1 to TRBJ2-3, with 14 nucleotides matching TRBD2. Looked up from germline, CDR1 is SQVTM and CDR2 is ANQGSEA. The CDR3 is 14 amino acids. CDR3 residues: CSARLAGGRDKQYF. As DNA, the CDR3 is TGCAGCGCCCGACTAGCGGGAGGGAGGGATAAGCAGTATTTT.

Details on this clonotype: A much bigger clone sits one base away, suggesting this may be a read error. The chain is built from TRBV6-2 or TRBV6-3 and TRBJ2-1; D is unresolved. The germline V gene encodes CDR1 MNHEY and CDR2 SVGEGT. CDR3 length: 14 residues. CDR3 in DNA: TGTGCCAACAGTTACTCCTCGCCCCCCGATGAGCAGTTCTTC. It encodes CANSYSSPPDEQFF.

Points on this clonotype: Compared with germline, one end of the junction differs, possibly owing to a read error. The gene calls are TRBV10-2 and TRBJ2-5, with a tentative D call TRBD1 (5 bases). Germline V gives CDR1 WSHSY, CDR2 SAAADI. The CDR3 consists of 15 residues. The CDR3 protein is CASSESTQGWETQYF. Written as DNA, the CDR3 is TGTGCCAGCAGTGAGTCGACTCAGGGTTGGGAGACCCAGTACTTC.

Remarks on this clonotype: At one end the junction does not follow the germline gene, possibly because of a read error. The CDR3 reads CASSHAGTVSSYEQYF. CDR3 nucleotides: TGCGCCAGTAGCCATGCCGGGACGGTAAGCTCCTACGAGCAGTACTTC. The genes are TRBV4-1 and TRBJ2-7, with D perhaps assigned TRBD1 or TRBD2 (5 bases each). The CDR3 is made up of 16 amino acids. Germline CDR1 MGHRA, CDR2 YSYEKL.

This clonotype was found a few times. The chain joins TRBV12-3 or TRBV12-4 to TRBJ2-3, with 7 bases identical to TRBD1. The V gene end was trimmed by 8 bases and the J gene end by 4 bases; junction bases not matched to a gene: 3. The CDR3 extends over 12 amino acids. In nucleotides, the CDR3 is TGTGCCAGCCGGGACAGCTCAGATACGCAGTATTTT. It specifies CASRDSSDTQYF.

The genes are TRBV6-5 and TRBJ1-5; 7 bases line up with TRBD1. This CDR3 contains 17 residues. Germline V CDR1 and CDR2: MNHEY, SVGAGI. The ends lost 5 bases at V and 2 bases at J; junction bases unmatched: 12. This CDR3 is CASSPRRTGVGNQPQHF. Here the CDR3 DNA reads TGTGCCAGCAGTCCCCGCCGGACAGGTGTGGGCAATCAGCCCCAGCATTTT.

V gene TRBV12-3 or TRBV12-4 combines with J gene TRBJ1-2; 11 bases agree with TRBD1. The CDR3 runs 14 residues. J was trimmed by 5 bases and V by 5 bases; bases with no gene match: 4. The CDR3, as DNA: TGTGCCAGCAGTCGTGGACAGGGGGCGTATGGCTACACCTTC. It yields the protein CASSRGQGAYGYTF.

This chain links TRBV13 with TRBJ2-7; 13 nucleotides agree with TRBD2. V lost 5 bases to trimming and J lost 4 bases; unmatched junction nucleotides: 14. CDR3 length: 18 residues. Germline V lookup: CDR1 PRHDT, CDR2 FYEKMQ (reference sequence). The CDR3 sequence: CASSGQGTSGKANYEQYF. CDR3 in DNA: TGTGCCAGCAGCGGGCAAGGGACTAGCGGGAAGGCCAATTACGAGCAGTACTTC.

The chain carries TRBV10-3 and TRBJ2-5, with 9 bases matching TRBD1. This CDR3 contains 14 residues. Germline V gene sequence: CDR1 ENHRY, CDR2 SYGVKD. V lost 6 bases to trimming and J lost 4 bases; unmatched junction nucleotides: 6. For the CDR3, the DNA is TGTGCCATCAGACCCGGGACAGGGATAGAGACCCAGTACTTC. It codes for CAIRPGTGIETQYF.

This clonotype has at least ten counts. This rearrangement joins TRBV11-2 to TRBJ2-5; TRBD2 matches at 9 bases. J lost 4 bases, V lost 1 base, and 4 bases had no gene match. CDR3 length equals 15 residues. CDR1 and CDR2 from the germline V gene are SGHAT and FQNNGV. The CDR3 is CASSLGGRARETQYF. The CDR3 DNA follows: TGTGCCAGCAGCTTAGGCGGGAGGGCCAGAGAGACCCAGTACTTC.

Regarding this clonotype: One end of the junction is discordant with germline, which a read error may explain. The rearrangement links TRBV29-1 to TRBJ2-3; 13 positions match TRBD2. In germline, CDR1 is SQVTM, CDR2 ANQGSEA. There are 19 residues in the CDR3. CDR3 sequence: CSVFFMGLAGRGSTDTQCF. In nucleotides, the CDR3 is TGCAGCGTTTTCTTCATGGGACTAGCGGGAAGGGGTAGCACAGATACGCAGTGTTTT.

To note about this clonotype: A much larger clone lies one base from this, so it may be a read error. The V call is TRBV10-1, the J call TRBJ1-1; TRBD1 is a possible D gene (5 bases). This CDR3 is 12 amino acids long. Germline lookup yields CDR1 WNHNN and CDR2 SYGVQD (reference sequence). V was cut by 10 bases and J by 4 bases, with 13 bases left in between. The CDR3, as DNA: TGCGCCAACATAGGAGGGGTCACTGAAGCTTTCTTT. Its translation: CANIGGVTEAFF.

In this sample, this clonotype turned up a few times. V usage is TRBV6-5 and J usage is TRBJ2-7; no firm D call. Germline values: CDR1 MNHEY, CDR2 SVGAGI. Trimming cost V 0 bases and J 7 bases, with 16 bases left between them. This CDR3 region has 15 residues. The CDR3 DNA reads TGTGCCAGCAGTTACTCGGGGTTTGGCGGCGATGAGCAGTACTTC. Amino acids: CASSYSGFGGDEQYF.

As for this clonotype: This is likely a read error, given that the CDR3 carries no conserved phenylalanine or tryptophan at its end. The chain uses TRBV15 and TRBJ2-3; a possible D gene is TRBD1 (5 bases). The CDR3 is 13 amino acids. The V end lost 4 bases, the J end lost 8 bases, and 13 bases lay between the germline ends. From germline, CDR1 is LNHNV and CDR2 YYDKDF (reference sequence). For the CDR3, the DNA is TGTGCCACCAGCAAAGGGTGGGGCAGTACGCAGTATTCT. Its protein product is CATSKGWGSTQYS.

The chain carries TRBV12-3 or TRBV12-4 and TRBJ2-5; D perhaps matches TRBD1 (6 bases). Deletions cut 6 bases from V and 6 bases from J, with 11 bases between. The CDR3 runs 12 residues. CDR3: CASRGDMKTQYF. The CDR3 DNA is TGTGCCAGCAGGGGGGACATGAAGACCCAGTACTTC.

This clonotype was counted ten times or more. This sequence joins TRBV6-5 and TRBJ2-1; 9 bases map to TRBD2. V shed 0 bases and J 4 bases; nucleotides not matched to a gene: 4. Germline-derived CDR1 and CDR2 are MNHEY and SVGAGI. The CDR3 is made up of 16 amino acids. As DNA, the CDR3 is TGTGCCAGCAGTTACTCGGCGGGAGGGGTTTACAATGAGCAGTTCTTC. Translation gives CASSYSAGGVYNEQFF.

This clonotype is a singleton in its sample. V gene TRBV28 combines with J gene TRBJ1-6, with D maybe TRBD1 (6 bases). V shed 7 bases and J shed 17 bases, with 24 bases lying between them. Looked up from germline, CDR1 is MDHEN and CDR2 is SYDVKM. The CDR3 loop spans 14 amino acids. The CDR3 nucleotides are TGTGCCAGCACCAGGGACACGGGTATGATAGGATTCCACTTT. This codes for CASTRDTGMIGFHF. The whole variable domain, remainder taken from reference TRBV28 and TRBJ1-6, is DVKVTQSSRYLVKRTGEKVFLECVQDMDHENMFWYRQDPGLGLRLIYFSYDVKMKEKGDIPEGYSVSREKKERFSLILESASTNQTSMYLCASTRDTGMIGFHFGNGTRLTVT.